Described below is a single T cell receptor beta chain sequence and its context. Four PCR rounds used nested alpha and beta constant region primers plus the SP2 primer. A single record per CDR3 protein comes from TCRdb applying MiXCR to the 5' RACE reads. Among more than 50,000 distinct CDR3 sequences, around 8% were seen once, and the ten largest hold 15% to 20%. TCR cDNA received a 3' ligated oligonucleotide that carried a UMI. V shed 1 base and J shed 2 bases, with 6 bases lying between them. CDR3 size: 14 residues. The record originates from a study of naive and memory T cell subsets. This chain uses TRBV12-3 or TRBV12-4 with TRBJ2-1, with D uncertain. This TCR derives from a female donor in good health. The CDR3, as DNA: TGTGCCAGCAGTTTAGAATCTCCCTACAATGAGCAGTTCTTC. It translates to CASSLESPYNEQFF.